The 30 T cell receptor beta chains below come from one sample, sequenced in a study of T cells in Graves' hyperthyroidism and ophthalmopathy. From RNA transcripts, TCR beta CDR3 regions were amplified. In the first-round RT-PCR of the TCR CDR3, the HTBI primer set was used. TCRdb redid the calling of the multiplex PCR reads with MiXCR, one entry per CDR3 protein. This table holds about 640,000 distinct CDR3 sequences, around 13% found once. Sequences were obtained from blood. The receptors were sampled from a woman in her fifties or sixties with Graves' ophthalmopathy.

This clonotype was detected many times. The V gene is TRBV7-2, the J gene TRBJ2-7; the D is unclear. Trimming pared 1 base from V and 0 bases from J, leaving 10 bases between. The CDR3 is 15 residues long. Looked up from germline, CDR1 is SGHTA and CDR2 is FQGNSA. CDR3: CASSLESLHSYEQYF. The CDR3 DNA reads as TGTGCCAGCAGCTTAGAATCCCTCCACTCCTACGAGCAGTACTTC.

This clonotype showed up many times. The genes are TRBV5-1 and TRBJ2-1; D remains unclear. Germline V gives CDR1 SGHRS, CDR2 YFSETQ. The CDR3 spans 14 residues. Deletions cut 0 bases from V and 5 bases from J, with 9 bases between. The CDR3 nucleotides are TGCGCCAGCAGCTTGGTTTCCGCGAACAATGAGCAGTTCTTC. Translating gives CASSLVSANNEQFF.

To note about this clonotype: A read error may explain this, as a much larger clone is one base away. The CDR3 DNA sequence: TGCGGTGCTAGAGGCGGTGACAGCGATCCCAGGACCCAGTACTTC. Translated: CGARGGDSDPRTQYF. The genes are TRBV20-1 and TRBJ2-5, with D perhaps TRBD1 (5 bases). This CDR3 comprises 15 residues. CDR1 and CDR2 (germline): DFQATT, SNEGSKA (reference sequence).

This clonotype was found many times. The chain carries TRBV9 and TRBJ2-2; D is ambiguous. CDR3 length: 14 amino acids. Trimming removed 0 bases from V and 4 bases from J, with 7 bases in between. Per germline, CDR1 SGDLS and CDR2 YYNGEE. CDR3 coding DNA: TGTGCCAGCAGCGTAGGTGGGATCACCGGGGAGCTGTTTTTT. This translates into CASSVGGITGELFF.

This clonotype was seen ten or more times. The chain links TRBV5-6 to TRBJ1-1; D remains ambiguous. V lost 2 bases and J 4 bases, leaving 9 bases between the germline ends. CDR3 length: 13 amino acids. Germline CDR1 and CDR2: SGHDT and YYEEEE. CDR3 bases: TGTGCCAGCAGCTTTAGGTCCGGCACTGAAGCTTTCTTT. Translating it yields CASSFRSGTEAFF. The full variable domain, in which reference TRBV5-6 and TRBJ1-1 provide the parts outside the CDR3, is DAGVTQSPTHLIKTRGQQVTLRCSPKSGHDTVSWYQQALGQGPQFIFQYYEEEERQRGNFPDRFSGHQFPNYSSELNVNALLLGDSALYLCASSFRSGTEAFFGQGTRLTVV.

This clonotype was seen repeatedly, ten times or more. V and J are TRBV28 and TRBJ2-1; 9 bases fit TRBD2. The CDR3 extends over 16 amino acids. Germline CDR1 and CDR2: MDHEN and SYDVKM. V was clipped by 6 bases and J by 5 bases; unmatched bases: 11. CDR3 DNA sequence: TGTGCCAGCAGCCTACCCTTAGCGGGAGTACACAATGAGCAGTTCTTC. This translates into CASSLPLAGVHNEQFF.

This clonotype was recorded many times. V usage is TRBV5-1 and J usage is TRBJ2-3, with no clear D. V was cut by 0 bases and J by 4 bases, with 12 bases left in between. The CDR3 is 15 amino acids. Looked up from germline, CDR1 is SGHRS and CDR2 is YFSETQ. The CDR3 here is CASSLGLVFADTQYF. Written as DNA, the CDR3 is TGCGCCAGCAGCTTGGGTCTAGTCTTTGCAGATACGCAGTATTTT.

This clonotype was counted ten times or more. In DNA, the CDR3 is TGTGCCAGCAGCCAAGACAGCAACACTGAAGCTTTCTTT. It encodes CASSQDSNTEAFF. The gene calls are TRBV7-8 and TRBJ1-1; perhaps TRBD1 as D (5 bases). The CDR3 runs 13 residues. CDR1 is SGHVS and CDR2 is FQNEAQ in the germline V gene. Trimming took off 5 bases at V and 2 bases at J, with 9 bases between the two ends.

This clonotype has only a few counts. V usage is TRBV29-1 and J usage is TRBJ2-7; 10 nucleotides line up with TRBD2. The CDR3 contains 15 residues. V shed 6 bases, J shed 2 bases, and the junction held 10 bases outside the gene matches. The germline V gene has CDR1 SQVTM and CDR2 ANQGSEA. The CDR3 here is CSVSGASGGTYEQYF. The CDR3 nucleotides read TGCAGCGTCTCCGGGGCTAGCGGGGGAACCTACGAGCAGTACTTC.

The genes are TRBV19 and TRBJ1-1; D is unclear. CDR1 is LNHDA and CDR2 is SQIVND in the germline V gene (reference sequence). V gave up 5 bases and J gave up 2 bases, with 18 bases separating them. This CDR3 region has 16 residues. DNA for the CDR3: TGTGCCAGTAGTCCCCCGGGGAGGACCTTAAACACTGAAGCTTTCTTT. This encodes CASSPPGRTLNTEAFF.

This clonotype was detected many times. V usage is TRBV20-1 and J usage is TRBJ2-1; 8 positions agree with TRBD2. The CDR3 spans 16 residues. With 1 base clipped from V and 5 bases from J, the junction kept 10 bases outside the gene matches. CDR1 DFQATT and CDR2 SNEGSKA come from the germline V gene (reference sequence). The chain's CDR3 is CSARGWASGRNNEQFF. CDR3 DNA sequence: TGCAGTGCTAGAGGTTGGGCTAGCGGGCGAAACAATGAGCAGTTCTTC.

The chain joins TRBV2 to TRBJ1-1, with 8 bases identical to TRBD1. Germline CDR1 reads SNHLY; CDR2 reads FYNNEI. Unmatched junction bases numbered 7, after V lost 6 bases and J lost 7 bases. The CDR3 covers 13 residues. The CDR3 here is CASSAQGGIEAFF. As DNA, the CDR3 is TGTGCCAGCAGCGCACAGGGGGGTATTGAAGCTTTCTTT.

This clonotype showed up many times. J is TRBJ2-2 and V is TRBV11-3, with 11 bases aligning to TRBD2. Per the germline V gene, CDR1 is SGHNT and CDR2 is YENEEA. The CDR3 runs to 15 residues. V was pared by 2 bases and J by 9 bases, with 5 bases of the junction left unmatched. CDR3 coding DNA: TGTGCCAGCAGCTTAATAGCGGGAGGGCCCCGGGAGCTGTTTTTT. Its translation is CASSLIAGGPRELFF.

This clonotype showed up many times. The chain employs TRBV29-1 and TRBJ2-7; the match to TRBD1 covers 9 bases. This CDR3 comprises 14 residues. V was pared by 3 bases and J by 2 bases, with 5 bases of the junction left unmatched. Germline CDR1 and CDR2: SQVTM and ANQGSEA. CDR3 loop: CSVDVGQGTYEQYF. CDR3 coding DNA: TGCAGCGTTGATGTAGGACAGGGGACCTACGAGCAGTACTTC.

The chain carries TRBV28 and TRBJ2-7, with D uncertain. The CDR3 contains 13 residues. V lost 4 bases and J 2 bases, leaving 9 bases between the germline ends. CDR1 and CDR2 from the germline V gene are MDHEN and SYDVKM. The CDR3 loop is CASSSGWPYEQYF. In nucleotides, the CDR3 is TGTGCCAGCAGTTCCGGCTGGCCCTACGAGCAGTACTTC.

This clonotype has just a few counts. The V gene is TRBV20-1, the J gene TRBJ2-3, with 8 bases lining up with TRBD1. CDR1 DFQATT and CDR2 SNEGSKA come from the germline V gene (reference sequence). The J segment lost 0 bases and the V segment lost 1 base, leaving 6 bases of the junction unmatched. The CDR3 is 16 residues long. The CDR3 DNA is TGCAGTGCTAGAGTCCAATGGACAGGGAGCACAGATACGCAGTATTTT. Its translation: CSARVQWTGSTDTQYF.

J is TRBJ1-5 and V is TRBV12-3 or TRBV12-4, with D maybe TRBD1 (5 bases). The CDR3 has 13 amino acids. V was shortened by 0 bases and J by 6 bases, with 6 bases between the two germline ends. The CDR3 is CASSLATGQPQHF. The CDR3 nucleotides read TGTGCCAGCAGTTTAGCCACAGGTCAGCCCCAGCATTTT.

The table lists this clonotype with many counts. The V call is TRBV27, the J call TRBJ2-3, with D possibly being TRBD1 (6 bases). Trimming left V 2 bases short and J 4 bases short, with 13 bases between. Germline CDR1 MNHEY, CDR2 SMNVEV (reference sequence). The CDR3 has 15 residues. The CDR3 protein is CASSLGPTGSDTQYF. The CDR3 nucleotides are TGTGCCAGCAGTTTAGGTCCCACAGGGTCAGATACGCAGTATTTT.

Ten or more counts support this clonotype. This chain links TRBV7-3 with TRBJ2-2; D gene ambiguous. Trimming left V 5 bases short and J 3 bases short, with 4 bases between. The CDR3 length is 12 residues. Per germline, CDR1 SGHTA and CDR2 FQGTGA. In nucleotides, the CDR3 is TGTGCCAGCAGCATAGACACCGGGGAGCTGTTTTTT. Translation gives CASSIDTGELFF.

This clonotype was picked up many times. The CDR3 DNA follows: TGTGCCAGCAGCTTAGGGGACAGGCGCTACGAGCAGTACTTC. Translating it yields CASSLGDRRYEQYF. The chain couples TRBV7-9 to TRBJ2-7; TRBD1 matches at 8 bases. CDR3 length: 14 residues. The J segment lost 3 bases and the V segment lost 1 base, leaving 2 bases of the junction unmatched. In germline, CDR1 is SEHNR, CDR2 FQNEAQ (reference sequence).

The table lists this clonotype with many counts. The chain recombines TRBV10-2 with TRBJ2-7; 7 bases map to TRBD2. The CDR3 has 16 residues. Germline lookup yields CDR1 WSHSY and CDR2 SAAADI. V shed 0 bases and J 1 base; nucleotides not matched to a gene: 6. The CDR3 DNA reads TGCGCCAGCAGTGAGTCGATTCTAGCGGCGTCCTACGAGCAGTACTTC. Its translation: CASSESILAASYEQYF.

The CDR3 region is CASTPGLAMETQYF. In nucleotides, the CDR3 is TGTGCCAGTACCCCGGGGCTAGCAATGGAGACCCAGTACTTC. The chain combines TRBV19 with TRBJ2-5; perhaps D is TRBD1 or TRBD2 (5 bases each). The CDR3 spans 14 residues. The V and J ends lost 7 bases and 5 bases respectively, with 17 bases between them. CDR1 and CDR2 from the germline V gene are LNHDA and SQIVND (reference sequence).

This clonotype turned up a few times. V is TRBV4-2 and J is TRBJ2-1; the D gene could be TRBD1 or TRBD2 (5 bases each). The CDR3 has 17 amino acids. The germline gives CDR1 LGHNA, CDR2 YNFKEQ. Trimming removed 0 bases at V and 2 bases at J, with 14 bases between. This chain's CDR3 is CASSQDQMRDPYNEQFF. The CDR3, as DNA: TGTGCCAGCAGCCAAGATCAGATGAGGGACCCCTACAATGAGCAGTTCTTC.

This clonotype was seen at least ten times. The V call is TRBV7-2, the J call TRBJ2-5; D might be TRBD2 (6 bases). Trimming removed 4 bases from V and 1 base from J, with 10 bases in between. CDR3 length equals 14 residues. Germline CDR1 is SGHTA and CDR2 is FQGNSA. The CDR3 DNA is TGTGCCAGCAGCTCCCCGCGGGGCCAAGAGACCCAGTACTTC. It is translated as CASSSPRGQETQYF. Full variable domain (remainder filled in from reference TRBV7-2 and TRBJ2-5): GAGVSQSPSNKVTEKGKDVELRCDPISGHTALYWYRQSLGQGLEFLIYFQGNSAPDKSGLPSDRFSAERTGGSVSTLTIQRTQQEDSAVYLCASSSPRGQETQYFGPGTRLLVL.

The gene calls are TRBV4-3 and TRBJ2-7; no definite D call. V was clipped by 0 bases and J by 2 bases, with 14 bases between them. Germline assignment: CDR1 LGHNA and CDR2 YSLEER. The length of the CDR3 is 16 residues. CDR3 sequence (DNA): TGCGCCAGCAGCCAAGAGGTCAGGCCCACCACCTACGAGCAGTACTTC. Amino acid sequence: CASSQEVRPTTYEQYF.

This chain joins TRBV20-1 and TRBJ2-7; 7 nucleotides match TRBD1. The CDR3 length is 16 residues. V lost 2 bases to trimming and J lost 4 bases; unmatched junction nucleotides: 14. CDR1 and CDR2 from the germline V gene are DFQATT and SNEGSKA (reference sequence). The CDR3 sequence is CSARPLSGQALYEQYF. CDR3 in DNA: TGCAGTGCTAGACCCCTCTCCGGACAGGCCTTATACGAGCAGTACTTC.

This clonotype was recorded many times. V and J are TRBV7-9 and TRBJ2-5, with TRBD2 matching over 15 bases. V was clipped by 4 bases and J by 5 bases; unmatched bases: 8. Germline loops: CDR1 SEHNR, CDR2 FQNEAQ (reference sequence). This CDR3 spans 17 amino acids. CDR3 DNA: TGTGCCAGCAGCTCTCCGGGACTAGCGGGAGGATGGGAGACCCAGTACTTC. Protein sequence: CASSSPGLAGGWETQYF.

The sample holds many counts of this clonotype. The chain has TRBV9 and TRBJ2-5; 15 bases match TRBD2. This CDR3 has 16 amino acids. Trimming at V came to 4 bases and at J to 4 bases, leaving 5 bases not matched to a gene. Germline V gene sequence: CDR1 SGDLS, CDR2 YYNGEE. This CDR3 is CASSPQGLAGGETQYF. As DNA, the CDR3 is TGTGCCAGCAGCCCTCAGGGACTAGCGGGAGGAGAGACCCAGTACTTC.

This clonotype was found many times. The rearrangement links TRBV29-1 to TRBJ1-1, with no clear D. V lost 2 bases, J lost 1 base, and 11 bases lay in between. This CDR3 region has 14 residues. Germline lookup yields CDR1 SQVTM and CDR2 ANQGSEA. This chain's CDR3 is CSVEYTGKNTEAFF. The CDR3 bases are TGCAGCGTTGAATACACCGGGAAGAACACTGAAGCTTTCTTT. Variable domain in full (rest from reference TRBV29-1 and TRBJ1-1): SAVISQKPSRDICQRGTSLTIQCQVDSQVTMMFWYRQQPGQSLTLIATANQGSEATYESGFVIDKFPISRPNLTFSTLTVSNMSPEDSSIYLCSVEYTGKNTEAFFGQGTRLTVV.

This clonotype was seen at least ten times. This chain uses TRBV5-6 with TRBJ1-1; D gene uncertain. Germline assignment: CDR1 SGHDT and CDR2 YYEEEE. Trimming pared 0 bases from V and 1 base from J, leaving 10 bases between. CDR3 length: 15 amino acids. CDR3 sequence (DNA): TGTGCCAGCAGCTTGGGGGTGAGGACGAACACTGAAGCTTTCTTT. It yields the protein CASSLGVRTNTEAFF.